This T cell receptor beta chain was captured by sequencing in a study of blood T cell repertoires in COVID-19. Libraries were prepared by immunoSEQ multiplex PCR; TCRdb keeps only in-frame clonotypes and omits some of them. Among 130,000 or so clones, about 81% were seen once, and the ten largest hold about 17%. This sequence originates from a woman aged 80 or over with acute or convalescent COVID-19. The sample taken for sequencing was peripheral blood.

The CDR3 is CASSQTGTSPFYSYNEQFF. CDR3 DNA sequence: TGTGCCAGTAGTCAGACCGGGACTAGCCCCTTCTACTCCTACAATGAGCAGTTCTTC. The chain carries TRBV19 and TRBJ2-1; 9 bases map to TRBD2. Germline V gene lookup returns CDR1 LNHDA and CDR2 SQIVND (reference sequence). Germline trimming cut 5 bases from V and 0 bases from J; bases unmatched to any gene: 14. The CDR3 consists of 19 residues. Drawing the rest from reference TRBV19 and TRBJ2-1, the complete variable domain is DGGITQSPKYLFRKEGQNVTLSCEQNLNHDAMYWYRQDPGQGLRLIYYSQIVNDFQKGDIAEGYSVSREKKESFPLTVTSAQKNPTAFYLCASSQTGTSPFYSYNEQFFGPGTRLTVL.